Below are 6 T cell receptor beta chains sequenced from a single sample in a study of molecular identifiers for immune sequencing clone quantification. TCRdb called the PCR reads again in MiXCR, with one record for every CDR3 protein. The sample gives tens of thousands of distinct CDR3 sequences, around 20% of which show up once; 0.7% to 0.95% is in the top ten. The sequencing sample was made of naive CD8+ T cells from blood, with Jurkat cell RNA spiked in. As to subset: FACS-sorted CD8+CD4-CCR7+CD45RA+ naive T cells. These receptors all come from a human donor in good health. Some libraries in this study had Jurkat cell RNA spiked in.

This clonotype has just a few counts. This chain joins TRBV12-3 or TRBV12-4 and TRBJ2-1; 10 bases map to TRBD2. V dropped 1 base and J dropped 2; count of bases not matched to a gene: 2. The length of the CDR3 is 16 residues. The CDR3 reads CASSLESGGAYNEQFF. In DNA form, the CDR3 reads TGTGCCAGCAGTTTAGAAAGCGGGGGGGCCTACAATGAGCAGTTCTTC.

This clonotype was detected many times. The CDR3 sequence is CASSLDYRDTQNTDTQYF. As DNA, the CDR3 is TGTGCCAGCAGCTTGGACTACCGGGACACTCAGAACACAGATACGCAGTATTTT. The chain has TRBV5-4 and TRBJ2-3; TRBD1 might be the D (6 bases). Germline loops: CDR1 SGHNT, CDR2 YYREEE (reference sequence). This CDR3 has 18 amino acids. Trimming pared 0 bases from V and 2 bases from J, leaving 19 bases between. The variable domain in full, with the rest retrieved from reference TRBV5-4 and TRBJ2-3, is ETGVTQSPTHLIKTRGQQVTLRCSSQSGHNTVSWYQQALGQGPQFIFQYYREEENGRGNFPPRFSGLQFPNYSSELNVNALELDDSALYLCASSLDYRDTQNTDTQYFGPGTRLTVL.

This clonotype has at least ten counts. The J gene is TRBJ2-7, the V gene TRBV29-1; TRBD2 matches at 16 bases. This CDR3 is 15 amino acids long. The germline CDR1 and CDR2 sequences are SQVTM and ANQGSEA. V lost 7 bases and J lost 7; bases outside the gene matches: 10. The CDR3 DNA reads as TGCAGCGCCGAGGGACTAGCGGGAGGGCTTTTGGAGCAGTACTTC. It is translated as CSAEGLAGGLLEQYF.

A word on this clonotype: This may arise from a read error, as a much more abundant clone is one base away. The V gene is TRBV29-1, the J gene TRBJ1-1; TRBD1 is a possible D gene (6 bases). Trimming removed 7 bases at V and 11 bases at J, with 20 bases between. The CDR3 spans 12 residues. From germline, CDR1 is SQVTM and CDR2 ANQGSEA. The CDR3: CSALGARDGAFF. The CDR3 region has the DNA TGCAGCGCCCTGGGGGCCCGGGACGGGGCTTTCTTT.

This clonotype was counted at least ten times. This sequence joins TRBV24-1 and TRBJ2-3; 9 bases are shared with TRBD2. The V gene end was trimmed by 7 bases and the J gene end by 5 bases; junction bases not matched to a gene: 6. Germline V gene data show CDR1 as KGHDR and CDR2 as SFDVKD. The CDR3 has 14 residues. The CDR3 region has the DNA TGTGCCACCAGGGCGGGGGGGCCTATAGATACGCAGTATTTT. Its protein product is CATRAGGPIDTQYF.

A note on this clonotype: A clone one base away is much larger, so this may be a read error. V is TRBV20-1 and J is TRBJ1-1, with 8 nucleotides matching TRBD1. The germline gives CDR1 DFQATT, CDR2 SNEGSKA (reference sequence). With V trimmed by 7 bases and J by 1 base, 8 bases remained unmatched. The CDR3 covers 14 residues. The CDR3 coding sequence is TGCAGTGTTAGGACAGGGCTGGGGAACACTGAAGCTTTCTTT. It is translated as CSVRTGLGNTEAFF.